The rows below give T cell receptor beta chains drawn from one sample of a study of blood T cell repertoires in COVID-19. The method was immunoSEQ multiplex PCR; TCRdb's version includes in-frame clones alone and lacks a portion of them. The top ten clones hold 3% to 3.5% of a sample with under 200,000 clones, roughly 84% of them seen once. Sequenced input: PBMCs or T cells enriched from blood (not recorded which). The source of these receptors is a woman aged 30 to 39 who had been exposed to COVID-19. CDR3s include the opening cysteine and the closing phenylalanine or tryptophan. Fields, in order: CDR3 DNA, CDR3 protein, V gene, D gene, J gene, clone size. A D gene is named only where the DNA matches it firmly. The size field is filled for only some rows; it gives once, few, many or a size class.

TGTGCCAGTAGTATCCTCCGGGCCTCGGGAAGTCCTGAGAATGCGCAGTATTTT | CASSILRASGSPENAQYF | TRBV19 | NA | TRBJ2-3 | NA
TGTGCCAGCAGCCCGTACCGGGACAGTTTCTACGAGCAGTACTTC | CASSPYRDSFYEQYF | TRBV7-2 | TRBD1 | TRBJ2-7 | NA
TGTGCTAGCAGTTACTCCGGAGGGGTGATTGGAGGGGAGCAGTACTTC | CASSYSGGVIGGEQYF | TRBV6-5 | NA | TRBJ2-7 | NA
TGTGCCAGCAGGGACAGCCTCTATGGCTACACCTTC | CASRDSLYGYTF | TRBV6-5 | NA | TRBJ1-2 | NA
TGTGCCAGCAGCCCGGACAGAGCTGGCACCGGGGAGCTGTTTTTT | CASSPDRAGTGELFF | TRBV5-4 | NA | TRBJ2-2 | NA
TGCAGCTCCAGGACCGGGACAGCAGCGAACACCGGGGAGCTGTTTTTT | CSSRTGTAANTGELFF | TRBV29-1 | TRBD1 | TRBJ2-2 | NA
TGTGCCAGCCGCTCCGGGACAGGATACTACGAGCAGTACTTC | CASRSGTGYYEQYF | TRBV19 | TRBD1 | TRBJ2-7 | few
TGTGCCAGCAGCGTAGGTGACTCTGTCTATAATTCACCCCTCCACTTT | CASSVGDSVYNSPLHF | TRBV9 | NA | TRBJ1-6 | once
TGTGCCAGCAGCCAGGGAGCCAACGGGGAGCTGTTTTTT | CASSQGANGELFF | TRBV14 | NA | TRBJ2-2 | NA
TGTGCCATCAGCGTAGCGGGGGGCCTAACAGATACGCAGTATTTT | CAISVAGGLTDTQYF | TRBV10-3 | TRBD2 | TRBJ2-3 | NA
TGTGCCATCAGTGAGGGCAGGGGTTCGAATGAGCAGTTCTTC | CAISEGRGSNEQFF | TRBV10-3 | NA | TRBJ2-1 | NA
TGCGCCAGCAGCTTGGAGGGGGGGTTCGTTTCCTACGAGCAGTACTTC | CASSLEGGFVSYEQYF | TRBV5-1 | NA | TRBJ2-7 | NA
TGTGCCAGCAGCTTGGCGGGGGGGAGGTCAGATACGCAGTATTTT | CASSLAGGRSDTQYF | TRBV5-4 | TRBD2 | TRBJ2-3 | NA
TGTGCCAGCAGCTTGGCGGGGAGTTCTAGCATGAACACTGAAGCTTTCTTT | CASSLAGSSSMNTEAFF | TRBV5-4 | NA | TRBJ1-1 | NA